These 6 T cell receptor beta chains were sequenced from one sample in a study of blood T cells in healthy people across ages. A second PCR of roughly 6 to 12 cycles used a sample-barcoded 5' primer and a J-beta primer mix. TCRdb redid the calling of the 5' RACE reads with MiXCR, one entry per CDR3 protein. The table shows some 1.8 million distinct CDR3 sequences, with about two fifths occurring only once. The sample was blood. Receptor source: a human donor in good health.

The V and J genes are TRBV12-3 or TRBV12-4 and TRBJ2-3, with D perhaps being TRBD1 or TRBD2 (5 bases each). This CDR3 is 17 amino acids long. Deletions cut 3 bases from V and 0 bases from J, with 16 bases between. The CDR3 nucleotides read TGTGCCAGCAGTTTTTGGGGGAACCCTTTTAGCACAGATACGCAGTATTTT. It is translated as CASSFWGNPFSTDTQYF.

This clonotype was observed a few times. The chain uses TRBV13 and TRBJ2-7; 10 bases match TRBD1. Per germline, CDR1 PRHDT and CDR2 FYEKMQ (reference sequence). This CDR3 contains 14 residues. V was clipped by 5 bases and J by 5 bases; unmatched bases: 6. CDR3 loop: CASSAGTGDHEQYF. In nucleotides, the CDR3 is TGTGCCAGCAGCGCCGGGACAGGGGACCACGAGCAGTACTTC. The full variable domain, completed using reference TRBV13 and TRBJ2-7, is AAGVIQSPRHLIKEKRETATLKCYPIPRHDTVYWYQQGPGQDPQFLISFYEKMQSDKGSIPDRFSAQQFSDYHSELNMSSLELGDSALYFCASSAGTGDHEQYFGPGTRLTVT.

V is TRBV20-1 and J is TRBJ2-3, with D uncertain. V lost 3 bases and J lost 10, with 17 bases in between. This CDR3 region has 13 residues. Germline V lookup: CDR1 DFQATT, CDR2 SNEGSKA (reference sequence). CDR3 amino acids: CSASPPSRVAQYF. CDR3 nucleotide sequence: TGCAGTGCTAGTCCCCCCAGCCGCGTGGCGCAGTATTTT.

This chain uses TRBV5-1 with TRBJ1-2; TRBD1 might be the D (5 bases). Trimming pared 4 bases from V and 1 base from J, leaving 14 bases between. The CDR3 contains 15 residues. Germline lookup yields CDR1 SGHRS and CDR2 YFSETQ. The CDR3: CASSPRGRFNYGYTF. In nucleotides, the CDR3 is TGCGCCAGCAGCCCCCGGGGCAGGTTTAACTATGGCTACACCTTC. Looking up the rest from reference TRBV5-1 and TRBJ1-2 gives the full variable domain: KAGVTQTPRYLIKTRGQQVTLSCSPISGHRSVSWYQQTPGQGLQFLFEYFSETQRNKGNFPGRFSGRQFSNSRSEMNVSTLELGDSALYLCASSPRGRFNYGYTFGSGTRLTVV.

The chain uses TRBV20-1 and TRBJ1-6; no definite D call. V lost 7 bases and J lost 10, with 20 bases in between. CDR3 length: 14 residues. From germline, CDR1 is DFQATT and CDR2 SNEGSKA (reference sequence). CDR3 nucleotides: TGCAGTGGACTCGACGACACTCGTCGCTCACCCCTCCACTTT. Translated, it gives CSGLDDTRRSPLHF.

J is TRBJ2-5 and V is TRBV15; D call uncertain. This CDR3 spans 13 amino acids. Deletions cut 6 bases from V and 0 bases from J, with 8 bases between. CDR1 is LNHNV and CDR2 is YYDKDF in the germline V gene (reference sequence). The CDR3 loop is CATRRTYQETQYF. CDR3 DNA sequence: TGTGCCACCAGGAGGACGTACCAAGAGACCCAGTACTTC.